The rows below give T cell receptor beta chains drawn from one sample of a study of cytomegalovirus exposure and HLA in healthy donors. The assay was immunoSEQ multiplex PCR, and TCRdb's table has in-frame clones only and misses some. The data contain 150,000 to 200,000 clones, roughly 80% of them singletons. Sequenced sample: PBMCs. The receptors were gathered from a male donor in good health and CMV-seronegative. The CDR3 runs from the conserved cysteine through the conserved F or W. A D gene is named only where the DNA matches it firmly. A clone size is listed for some rows: how often the clone was seen (once, few, many), or a class if it is expanded.

TRBV19	NA	TRBD2	TRBJ2-7	TGTGCCAGTAGTATTCGGCTAGCGGGAGACGAGCAGTACTTC	CASSIRLAGDEQYF
TRBV29-1	NA	TRBD2	TRBJ2-7	TGCAGCGTTGTAAAGGCACTAGCGGGGGAACACTCCTACGAGCAGTACTTC	CSVVKALAGEHSYEQYF
TRBV9	NA	TRBD2	TRBJ2-5	TGTGCCAGCAGCATTAACTGGGGGGGTCAAGAGACCCAGTACTTC	CASSINWGGQETQYF
TRBV4-1	once	TRBD1	TRBJ2-7	TGCGCCAGCAGCCCGAAGATCACAGGGGGCTACGAGCAGTACTTC	CASSPKITGGYEQYF
TRBV28	NA	NA	TRBJ2-1	TGTGCCAGCAGGATATTGGGCGCCCCCTCCTACAATGAGCAGTTCTTC	CASRILGAPSYNEQFF
TRBV7-9	NA	TRBD2	TRBJ2-7	TGTGCCAGCAGGGCGGGACTAGCGGGAGGGCGCGACGAGCAGTACTTC	CASRAGLAGGRDEQYF
TRBV27	NA	NA	TRBJ2-2	TGTGCCAGCAGTTTATTACGGGAGATAAACACCGGGGAGCTGTTTTTT	CASSLLREINTGELFF
TRBV28	once	TRBD1	TRBJ2-7	TGTGCCAGCAGTTTACCCGGGACAGGGTCCTACGAGCAGTACTTC	CASSLPGTGSYEQYF
TRBV2	NA	TRBD2	TRBJ2-2	TGTGCCAGCAGTACCGCTAGCGGGAGAACCGGGGAGCTGTTTTTT	CASSTASGRTGELFF
TRBV4-1	NA	NA	TRBJ1-2	TGCGCCAGCAGCCCCCTCCCTAACTATGGCTACACCTTC	CASSPLPNYGYTF
TRBV18	NA	TRBD1	TRBJ2-7	TGTGCCAGCTCACCGGACAGGGGTCTCGAGCAGTACTTC	CASSPDRGLEQYF
TRBV9	NA	TRBD1	TRBJ1-6	TGTGCCAGCAACCCTGGGACAGGCTATAATTCACCCCTCCACTTT	CASNPGTGYNSPLHF
TRBV5-8	NA	TRBD1	TRBJ1-1	TGTGCCAGCAGCTCCGGGACAGGGGGTAGGTCTGAAGCTTTCTTT	CASSSGTGGRSEAFF
TRBV5-4	few	TRBD1	TRBJ2-5	TGTGCCAGCAGCTTGAGGGGGCTCGAGACCCAGTACTTC	CASSLRGLETQYF
TRBV7-2	NA	TRBD2	TRBJ2-5	TGTGCCAGCAGCTTAGTGACTAGCGGGGTTCCGGCGGCCCAGTACTTC	CASSLVTSGVPAAQYF
TRBV5-1	NA	NA	TRBJ1-2	TGCGCCAGCAGCTTGGATGGGGGGTACTATGGCTACACCTTC	CASSLDGGYYGYTF
TRBV6-1	NA	NA	TRBJ2-7	TGTGCCAGCAGTGAAAGGAGAGGGATTACCTCCTACGAGCAGTACTTC	CASSERRGITSYEQYF
TRBV28	NA	TRBD1	TRBJ1-3	TGTGCCAGCAGTTTCAGAGGGACAGGGGAGCGGGGAAACACCATATATTTT	CASSFRGTGERGNTIYF